The present TCR beta chain was sequenced within a study of T cells after posttransplantation cyclophosphamide. Study outcomes and limitations: TRB overlap between skin or GI tissue T cells and blood was limited. After PTCy, TRB diversity resembled that of CNI/methotrexate controls.

About this clone: Antigen unknown. The sample carries other DNA sequences with the same CDR3.

Germline CDR1 is SGHNT and CDR2 is YYREEE (reference sequence). The CDR3 is 13 residues long. Trimming stripped 2 bases from V and 1 base from J, with 7 bases between. This table comes from immunoSEQ multiplex PCR, and its TCRdb copy is limited to in-frame clones, with some not included. The sample records about 28,000 clones, roughly 89% being singletons. This TCR came from a man in his forties or fifties. The sequenced sample consisted of PBMCs. This chain links TRBV5-4 with TRBJ2-7; D call uncertain. The CDR3 DNA reads as TGTGCCAGCAGCTTTTCTAGGTCCTACGAGCAGTACTTC. This sequence encodes CASSFSRSYEQYF. Full variable domain (missing parts from reference TRBV5-4 and TRBJ2-7): ETGVTQSPTHLIKTRGQQVTLRCSSQSGHNTVSWYQQALGQGPQFIFQYYREEENGRGNFPPRFSGLQFPNYSSELNVNALELDDSALYLCASSFSRSYEQYFGPGTRLTVT.